These 15 T cell receptor beta chains came from one sample sequenced in a study of response to subunit inactivated influenza vaccine. TCRdb used MiXCR to reprocess the RT-PCR reads, holding one entry per CDR3 protein. This sample has about 540,000 distinct CDR3 sequences; under 30% occur once, and the top ten carry about 2.8%. These same records also appear under a second study, on T cells expressing NK-cell markers. That study adds: Scientists made TCR beta cDNA using 5'RACE template switching with UMIs.

The material was CD4+ T cells sorted from PBMCs, obtained 11 to 12 days after vaccination. All receptors come from a man aged 50 to 60 who received an inactivated influenza vaccine.

This clonotype came up many times. The rearrangement joins TRBV15 to TRBJ2-7, with 8 bases fitting TRBD2. Losses at the gene ends were 1 base for V and 4 bases for J; bases not matched to a gene: 9. CDR3 length: 16 residues. The germline gives CDR1 LNHNV, CDR2 YYDKDF (reference sequence). The CDR3 protein is CATSRGGLGGYYEQYF. The CDR3 nucleotides read TGTGCCACCAGCAGAGGGGGACTAGGAGGATATTACGAGCAGTACTTC. The complete variable domain, with remaining parts taken from reference TRBV15 and TRBJ2-7, reads DAMVIQNPRYQVTQFGKPVTLSCSQTLNHNVMYWYQQKSSQAPKLLFHYYDKDFNNEADTPDNFQSRRPNTSFCFLDIRSPGLGDTAMYLCATSRGGLGGYYEQYFGPGTRLTVT.

Details on this clonotype: A much larger clone differs by one base, so this may be a read error. The CDR3 sequence: CASSQSRTVDTIYF. The CDR3 nucleotides are TGCGCCAGCAGCCAATCGAGGACAGTAGACACCATATATTTT. This chain uses TRBV5-1 with TRBJ1-3; D is perhaps TRBD1 (6 bases). V was pared by 4 bases and J by 8 bases, with 16 bases between. CDR3 length: 14 residues. Per germline, CDR1 SGHRS and CDR2 YFSETQ.

This clonotype was seen only a few times. The chain recombines TRBV16 with TRBJ2-7; TRBD1 might be the D (5 bases). The CDR3 runs to 14 residues. Germline V gene sequence: CDR1 KGHSY, CDR2 FQNENV. Trimming removed 2 bases from V and 5 bases from J, with 13 bases in between. The CDR3 nucleotides read TGTGCCAGCAGCCAAACCGCCAGGGCGGACGAGCAGTACTTC. Translated, it gives CASSQTARADEQYF.

This clonotype was counted at least ten times. The J gene is TRBJ2-3, the V gene TRBV5-1; D uncertain. The CDR3 extends over 14 amino acids. V shed 0 bases and J shed 0 bases, with 5 bases lying between them. Germline V gene lookup returns CDR1 SGHRS and CDR2 YFSETQ. The CDR3 DNA sequence: TGCGCCAGCAGCTTGGCAACTAGCACAGATACGCAGTATTTT. This codes for CASSLATSTDTQYF.

The chain couples TRBV5-1 to TRBJ2-7, with 8 bases fitting TRBD1. The CDR3 runs to 15 residues. V was pared by 0 bases and J by 3 bases, with 5 bases of the junction left unmatched. Per the germline V gene, CDR1 is SGHRS and CDR2 is YFSETQ. CDR3 in DNA: TGCGCCAGCAGCTTGGAGACAGGGGTCAACTACGAGCAGTACTTC. Its translation is CASSLETGVNYEQYF.

The chain combines TRBV21-1 with TRBJ1-2; the table calls TRBD1, which could not be checked here. TRBV21-1 is annotated as a pseudogene. This CDR3 is 15 amino acids long. The CDR3 here is CASSKRDKNNYGYTF. The CDR3 bases are TGTGCCAGCAGCAAACGGGACAAGAACAACTATGGCTACACCTTC.

Only a few counts were recorded for this clonotype. At one end, the junction sequence differs from germline, possibly due to a read error. The chain uses TRBV7-2 and TRBJ2-1; D remains ambiguous. Per the germline V gene, CDR1 is SGHTA and CDR2 is FQGNSA. The CDR3 consists of 15 residues. Here the CDR3 DNA reads TGTGTCAGCAGCTTAGTATGGAGTCCTGACAATGAGCAGTTCTTC. Translated, it gives CVSSLVWSPDNEQFF.

The gene calls are TRBV6-1 and TRBJ2-1; 8 bases fit TRBD2. V gave up 6 bases and J gave up 2 bases; unmatched junction bases: 9. CDR1 MNHNS and CDR2 SASEGT come from the germline V gene. The CDR3 is made up of 16 amino acids. Here the CDR3 DNA reads TGTGCCAGCAGCGGGTCGGGGGGGAGCCCCTACAATGAGCAGTTCTTC. This gives the protein CASSGSGGSPYNEQFF.

The chain employs TRBV7-8 and TRBJ2-3, with 9 bases aligning to TRBD2. The CDR3 loop spans 16 amino acids. The V and J ends lost 6 bases and 2 bases, in that order; junction bases with no gene match: 9. CDR1 is SGHVS and CDR2 is FQNEAQ in the germline V gene. In nucleotides, the CDR3 is TGTGCCAGCAGATATCTGCGGGGGGGCCACACAGATACGCAGTATTTT. Translating gives CASRYLRGGHTDTQYF.

The rearrangement joins TRBV16 to TRBJ1-1; 10 bases fit TRBD1. Germline V gene data show CDR1 as KGHSY and CDR2 as FQNENV. The CDR3 has 15 residues. V shed 1 base, J shed 5 bases, and the junction held 4 bases outside the gene matches. The CDR3 region has the DNA TGTGCCAGCAGCCAATGGGACAGGGGCGGTACTGAAGCTTTCTTT. Protein product: CASSQWDRGGTEAFF. Together with reference TRBV16 and TRBJ1-1, the CDR3 gives the full variable domain: GEEVAQTPKHLVRGEGQKAKLYCAPIKGHSYVFWYQQVLKNEFKFLISFQNENVFDETGMPKERFSAKCLPNSPCSLEIQATKLEDSAVYFCASSQWDRGGTEAFFGQGTRLTVV.

This clonotype has more than one count but fewer than ten. J is TRBJ1-5 and V is TRBV14; no definite D call. The CDR3 consists of 16 residues. Germline-derived CDR1 and CDR2 are SGHDN and FVKESK. V lost 5 bases and J lost 6, with 20 bases in between. CDR3 loop: CASSDTGREDCQPQHF. CDR3 nucleotides: TGTGCCAGCAGCGACACGGGCCGAGAGGATTGTCAGCCCCAGCATTTT.

The chain recombines TRBV20-1 with TRBJ1-1; D may be TRBD1 (6 bases). This CDR3 is built from 14 residues. Germline-derived CDR1 and CDR2 are DFQATT and SNEGSKA (reference sequence). The V and J ends lost 2 bases and 7 bases respectively, with 17 bases between them. CDR3 sequence: CSARFRGAIFEAFF. The CDR3 nucleotides read TGCAGTGCTAGATTCAGGGGCGCAATTTTTGAAGCTTTCTTT.

This clonotype was counted many times. This sequence joins TRBV5-1 and TRBJ2-1, with 7 bases identical to TRBD1. The CDR3 length is 14 residues. Germline values: CDR1 SGHRS, CDR2 YFSETQ. The junction had 7 bases not matched to a gene; V was cut back by 2 bases and J by 8 bases. The CDR3 DNA follows: TGCGCCAGCAGCTTACAGGGGTTTCATGATGAGCAGTTCTTC. This codes for CASSLQGFHDEQFF.

This clonotype was counted between two and nine times. The chain has TRBV12-3 or TRBV12-4 and TRBJ2-1, with 9 bases that match TRBD1. CDR3 length equals 15 residues. With V trimmed by 5 bases and J by 6 bases, 8 bases remained unmatched. The CDR3 sequence: CASSDRDREVNEQFF. The DNA for the CDR3 is TGTGCCAGCAGTGACCGGGACAGGGAGGTCAATGAGCAGTTCTTC.

There are a few counts of this clonotype. This chain uses TRBV20-1 with TRBJ1-5; D might be TRBD1 (5 bases). The V and J ends lost 3 bases and 5 bases respectively, with 17 bases between them. Germline V gene sequence: CDR1 DFQATT, CDR2 SNEGSKA (reference sequence). This CDR3 comprises 15 residues. The CDR3, as DNA: TGCAGTGCTAGTCAGACAGCCGCTCCCGATCAGCCCCAGCATTTT. Its translation is CSASQTAAPDQPQHF.